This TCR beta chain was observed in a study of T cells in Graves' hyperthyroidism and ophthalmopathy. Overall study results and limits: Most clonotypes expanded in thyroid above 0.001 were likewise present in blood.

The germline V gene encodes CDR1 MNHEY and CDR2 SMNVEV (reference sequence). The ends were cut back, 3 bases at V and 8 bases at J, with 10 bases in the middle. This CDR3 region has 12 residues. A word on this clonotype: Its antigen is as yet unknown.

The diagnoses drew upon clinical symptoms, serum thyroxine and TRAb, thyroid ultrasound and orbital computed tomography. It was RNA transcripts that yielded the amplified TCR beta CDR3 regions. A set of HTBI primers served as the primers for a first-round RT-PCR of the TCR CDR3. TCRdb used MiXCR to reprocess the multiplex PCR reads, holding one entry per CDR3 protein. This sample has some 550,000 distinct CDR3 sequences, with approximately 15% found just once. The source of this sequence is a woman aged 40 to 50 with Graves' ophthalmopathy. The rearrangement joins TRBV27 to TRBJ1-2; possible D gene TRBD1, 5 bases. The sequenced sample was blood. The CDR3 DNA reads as TGTGCCAGCAGTTTCCAGGGTCGGGGCTACACCTTC. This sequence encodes CASSFQGRGYTF.